The T cell receptor beta chain under discussion was sequenced for a study of identical twins. The CDR3 length is 13 residues. From germline, CDR1 is SEHNR and CDR2 FQNEAQ (reference sequence). V lost 10 bases and J lost 3; bases outside the gene matches: 5. Each donor (without exception) was a healthy Caucasian. It was template switching that added a universal primer site, and there were unique molecular identifiers on the cDNA. In TCRdb, the 5' RACE reads were re-called with MiXCR into one record per CDR3 protein. Among around 230,000 distinct CDR3 sequences listed, under 8.5% were seen once. This clonotype has a single count. These data also formed part of another study, on T cells expressing NK-cell markers. That paper notes: Dominant NKG2C+ clonotypes made up roughly 1.0-7.0% of CD8+ T cells in six donors.

The specimen sequenced was CD8+ T cells sorted from blood. The sequence was collected from a woman aged 18-29 years in good health. V gene TRBV7-9 combines with J gene TRBJ2-5; 10 bases agree with TRBD2. In nucleotides, the CDR3 is TGTGCCATCCTGGGACTAGCGAAAGAGACCCAGTACTTC. Translation: CAILGLAKETQYF.